The 19 T cell receptor beta chains below come from one sample, sequenced in a study of T cells in Graves' hyperthyroidism and ophthalmopathy. TCR beta CDR3 sequences were amplified from RNA transcripts. The HTBI primer set served for first-round RT-PCR of the TCR CDR3. In TCRdb, the multiplex PCR reads were re-called with MiXCR into one record per CDR3 protein. The sample records some 500,000 distinct CDR3 sequences, around 15% being singletons. The sequenced material came from blood. The source is a woman aged 18-30 years with Graves' hyperthyroidism.

This clonotype occurred many times. The chain couples TRBV27 to TRBJ2-7; 7 bases are shared with TRBD2. From germline, CDR1 is MNHEY and CDR2 SMNVEV (reference sequence). The length of the CDR3 is 14 residues. Trimming took 5 bases from V and 4 from J; bases not matched to a gene: 8. The CDR3 loop is CASSTGEGTYEQYF. CDR3 coding DNA: TGTGCCAGCAGTACGGGGGAGGGGACTTACGAGCAGTACTTC.

This clonotype was seen ten or more times. This sequence joins TRBV6-1 and TRBJ1-6, with a weak D call TRBD1 (5 bases). The CDR3 consists of 14 residues. The germline gives CDR1 MNHNS, CDR2 SASEGT. Trimming took off 7 bases at V and 10 bases at J, with 17 bases between the two ends. The CDR3 nucleotides are TGTGCCAGCACCCTCGGGAGGGGAGGGTCACCCCTCCACTTT. It codes for CASTLGRGGSPLHF.

This clonotype was observed many times. The chain uses TRBV6-1 and TRBJ1-5, with D hard to call. The CDR3 is 16 amino acids. Germline V lookup: CDR1 MNHNS, CDR2 SASEGT. Trimming took off 5 bases at V and 0 bases at J, with 14 bases between the two ends. The CDR3 spells CASSSRRVDSNQPQHF. CDR3 nucleotide sequence: TGTGCCAGCAGTTCCCGGAGGGTAGATAGCAATCAGCCCCAGCATTTT.

This clonotype was counted at least ten times. The gene calls are TRBV27 and TRBJ2-4; 15 bases are a match to TRBD2. This CDR3 comprises 16 residues. Per the germline V gene, CDR1 is MNHEY and CDR2 is SMNVEV (reference sequence). V was pared by 10 bases and J by 0 bases, with 4 bases of the junction left unmatched. The CDR3 sequence: CATGTSGGLAKNIQYF. The DNA of the CDR3 is TGTGCCACCGGGACTAGCGGGGGGCTAGCCAAAAACATTCAGTACTTC.

This clonotype was observed at least ten times. V usage is TRBV18 and J usage is TRBJ1-2, with D unclear. Germline V lookup: CDR1 KGHSH, CDR2 LQKENI. The V and J ends lost 2 bases and 10 bases respectively, with 11 bases between them. This CDR3 has 12 amino acids. The CDR3 nucleotides are TGTGCCAGCTCACCAATTGGAGAAGACTACACCTTC. Encoded protein: CASSPIGEDYTF.

This clonotype was detected many times. This chain links TRBV6-1 with TRBJ1-5, with 7 bases aligning to TRBD1. V was clipped by 6 bases and J by 1 base; unmatched bases: 9. The CDR3 runs 16 residues. Germline V gives CDR1 MNHNS, CDR2 SASEGT. For the CDR3, the DNA is TGTGCCAGCAGAAGACAGGGCGAACTGAGCAATCAGCCCCAGCATTTT. Protein product: CASRRQGELSNQPQHF.

In its sample, this clonotype was seen many times. The CDR3 here is CAWSVGALEAFF. The CDR3 DNA sequence: TGTGCCTGGAGTGTGGGGGCCCTAGAAGCTTTCTTT. The V gene is TRBV30, the J gene TRBJ1-1, with D perhaps TRBD1 (6 bases). CDR3 length equals 12 residues. The germline gives CDR1 GTSNPN, CDR2 SVGIG (reference sequence). V was pared by 0 bases and J by 8 bases, with 10 bases between.

This clonotype was detected many times. This chain joins TRBV20-1 and TRBJ2-1; D possibly corresponds to TRBD2 (6 bases). Deletions cut 5 bases from V and 3 bases from J, with 17 bases between. This CDR3 is built from 15 residues. Germline CDR1 reads DFQATT; CDR2 reads SNEGSKA (reference sequence). The CDR3 reads CSAPSKREVYNEQFF. The CDR3 DNA follows: TGCAGTGCTCCCAGTAAGAGGGAGGTCTACAATGAGCAGTTCTTC.

This clonotype showed up just a few times. This sequence joins TRBV6-6 and TRBJ2-1, with 13 bases aligning to TRBD2. Germline assignment: CDR1 MNHNY and CDR2 SVGAGI (reference sequence). The CDR3 contains 16 residues. The trim removed 1 base at V and 6 bases at J, leaving 3 bases unmatched. Here the CDR3 reads CASSYLRTSGSNEQFF. DNA of the CDR3: TGTGCCAGCAGTTACTTAAGGACTAGCGGGAGCAATGAGCAGTTCTTC.

This clonotype showed up many times. The rearrangement uses TRBV7-3 and TRBJ2-1, with D maybe TRBD2 (5 bases). V lost 0 bases, J lost 4 bases, and 22 bases lay in between. This CDR3 has 19 residues. CDR1 and CDR2 (germline): SGHTA, FQGTGA. The CDR3 bases are TGTGCCAGCAGCTTAACACTGGCCAAAGCGGTCGCGGGTTACAATGAGCAGTTCTTC. Translated, it gives CASSLTLAKAVAGYNEQFF.

Concerning this clonotype: Possible read error: a much larger clone is one base away. The rearrangement links TRBV19 to TRBJ2-7; D perhaps matches TRBD1 (5 bases). The J call may not be correct, given that the DNA end is closer to TRBJ2-1. The CDR3 sequence is 14 residues long. CDR1 is LNHDA and CDR2 is SQIVND in the germline V gene (reference sequence). The CDR3 region has the DNA TGTGCCAGTAGTATCCAAATGGGGCCCTACGAGCAGTTCTTC. It specifies CASSIQMGPYEQFF.

There are a few counts of this clonotype. The V call is TRBV6-1, the J call TRBJ2-3; D uncertain. Deletions cut 1 base from V and 6 bases from J, with 14 bases between. This CDR3 has 15 amino acids. CDR1 and CDR2 from the germline V gene are MNHNS and SASEGT. The CDR3 sequence: CASSEEVAGADTQYF. CDR3 in DNA: TGTGCCAGCAGTGAAGAGGTGGCAGGTGCGGATACGCAGTATTTT.

A few counts support this clonotype. The chain links TRBV12-3 or TRBV12-4 to TRBJ2-1, with 10 nucleotides matching TRBD2. V shed 6 bases and J 5 bases; nucleotides not matched to a gene: 10. This CDR3 region has 16 residues. CDR3 residues: CASRTRAGGPHNEQFF. CDR3 in DNA: TGTGCCAGCAGAACCAGAGCGGGAGGGCCTCACAATGAGCAGTTCTTC.

This clonotype was observed a few times. The chain recombines TRBV5-1 with TRBJ2-1; D gene ambiguous. In germline, CDR1 is SGHRS, CDR2 YFSETQ. Trimming took off 0 bases at V and 6 bases at J, with 10 bases between the two ends. The CDR3 has 14 residues. The CDR3 spells CASSLGGRPNEQFF. CDR3 coding DNA: TGCGCCAGCAGCTTGGGAGGTAGACCCAATGAGCAGTTCTTC.

This clonotype was seen at least ten times. The CDR3 sequence is CASSSGPGPSTDTQYF. The CDR3 DNA reads as TGTGCCAGCAGCTCTGGTCCGGGACCCTCCACAGATACGCAGTATTTT. This chain connects TRBV7-3 to TRBJ2-3; D may match TRBD1 or TRBD2 (5 bases each). This CDR3 spans 16 amino acids. From germline, CDR1 is SGHTA and CDR2 FQGTGA. V lost 4 bases and J lost 2, with 16 bases in between.

In its sample, this clonotype was seen many times. The gene calls are TRBV30 and TRBJ1-6; 7 nucleotides line up with TRBD1. Trimming at V came to 4 bases and at J to 5 bases, leaving 8 bases not matched to a gene. The CDR3 runs to 15 residues. The germline V gene has CDR1 GTSNPN and CDR2 SVGIG (reference sequence). The CDR3 reads CAWTPDRLDNSPLHF. The CDR3 nucleotides are TGTGCCTGGACCCCGGACAGGCTCGATAATTCACCCCTCCACTTT.

Many counts were recorded for this clonotype. The chain employs TRBV9 and TRBJ2-5; D is tentatively TRBD1 or TRBD2 (5 bases each). This CDR3 spans 15 amino acids. V was shortened by 4 bases and J by 2 bases, with 15 bases between the two germline ends. Germline V lookup: CDR1 SGDLS, CDR2 YYNGEE. CDR3 in DNA: TGTGCCAGCAGCCCAAGGGACCATCTACAAGAGACCCAGTACTTC. This gives the protein CASSPRDHLQETQYF.

This clonotype appeared many times. The chain is built from TRBV12-3 or TRBV12-4 and TRBJ2-3; tentative D call: TRBD2 (6 bases). The CDR3 has 16 residues. V was clipped by 5 bases and J by 5 bases, with 20 bases between them. CDR3 in DNA: TGTGCCAGCAGTCCTTCCGGGACTCCAACGCAAGATACGCAGTATTTT. It yields the protein CASSPSGTPTQDTQYF.

This clonotype has just a few counts. The chain joins TRBV7-3 to TRBJ2-1; the match to TRBD2 covers 11 bases. This CDR3 is built from 18 residues. V shed 0 bases, J shed 8 bases, and the junction held 12 bases outside the gene matches. Germline CDR1 is SGHTA and CDR2 is FQGTGA. The DNA for the CDR3 is TGTGCCAGCAGCTTAACAGGCCCGGGACTAGCGGCTTCTGATGAGCAGTTCTTC. Translation gives CASSLTGPGLAASDEQFF. Drawing the rest from reference TRBV7-3 and TRBJ2-1, the complete variable domain is GAGVSQTPSNKVTEKGKYVELRCDPISGHTALYWYRQSLGQGPEFLIYFQGTGAADDSGLPNDRFFAVRPEGSVSTLKIQRTERGDSAVYLCASSLTGPGLAASDEQFFGPGTRLTVL.